A single sample gave rise to the 8 T cell receptor beta chains below, sequenced in a study of T cell repertoires in cytomegalovirus infection. One entry per CDR3 protein, called by TCRdb with MiXCR from the reads. The data hold 290,000 or so distinct CDR3 sequences, with 20% to 30% observed a single time. The sequenced material came from PBMCs. All receptors come from a human donor in good health (CMV status not recorded). Some clones in this sample may be carry-over from other donors' samples.

This clonotype was detected many times. The chain has TRBV7-3 and TRBJ2-3, with D possibly matching TRBD2 (7 bases). Trimming removed 1 base from V and 5 bases from J, with 13 bases in between. CDR1 SGHTA and CDR2 FQGTGA come from the germline V gene. This CDR3 region has 15 residues. The CDR3 reads CASSLRGGEGDTQYF. The CDR3, as DNA: TGTGCCAGCAGCTTAAGGGGGGGCGAAGGAGATACGCAGTATTTT. Full variable domain (rest looked up from reference TRBV7-3 and TRBJ2-3): GAGVSQTPSNKVTEKGKYVELRCDPISGHTALYWYRQSLGQGPEFLIYFQGTGAADDSGLPNDRFFAVRPEGSVSTLKIQRTERGDSAVYLCASSLRGGEGDTQYFGPGTRLTVL.

The rearrangement links TRBV28 to TRBJ1-4, with D unclear. V was clipped by 3 bases and J by 3 bases, with 8 bases between them. Germline assignment: CDR1 MDHEN and CDR2 SYDVKM. There are 14 residues in the CDR3. The CDR3 here is CASSFRRPNEKLFF. The CDR3 bases are TGTGCCAGCAGTTTTAGGCGTCCTAATGAAAAACTGTTTTTT.

This clonotype turned up a few times. This chain links TRBV5-5 with TRBJ2-1; no firm D call. Trimming took 1 base from V and 4 from J, leaving 9 bases between them. This CDR3 is built from 14 residues. From germline, CDR1 is SGHKS and CDR2 YYEKEE (reference sequence). Written as DNA, the CDR3 is TGTGCCAGCAGCTTGTTTTCCGGGTACAATGAGCAGTTCTTC. Translated: CASSLFSGYNEQFF.

The gene calls are TRBV7-2 and TRBJ2-5; D is unclear. The germline V gene encodes CDR1 SGHTA and CDR2 FQGNSA. This CDR3 contains 11 residues. V lost 3 bases and J 6 bases, leaving 5 bases between the germline ends. This chain's CDR3 is CASSFRQTQYF. The CDR3 nucleotides are TGTGCCAGCAGCTTTCGTCAGACCCAGTACTTC.

The chain uses TRBV7-2 and TRBJ2-1; 8 positions agree with TRBD2. This CDR3 region has 16 residues. In germline, CDR1 is SGHTA, CDR2 FQGNSA. The ends lost 2 bases at V and 7 bases at J; junction bases unmatched: 10. The chain's CDR3 is CASSLMTGGPLNEQFF. CDR3 coding DNA: TGTGCCAGCAGCTTAATGACGGGAGGGCCTTTGAATGAGCAGTTCTTC. Together with reference TRBV7-2 and TRBJ2-1, the CDR3 gives the full variable domain: GAGVSQSPSNKVTEKGKDVELRCDPISGHTALYWYRQSLGQGLEFLIYFQGNSAPDKSGLPSDRFSAERTGGSVSTLTIQRTQQEDSAVYLCASSLMTGGPLNEQFFGPGTRLTVL.

CDR3 DNA: TGTGCCAGCAGCCAACATGGAGAGCGAGACGAGCAGTACTTC. Its protein is CASSQHGERDEQYF. The gene calls are TRBV3-1 and TRBJ2-7; D not certain. V was shortened by 2 bases and J by 5 bases, with 13 bases between the two germline ends. The germline gives CDR1 LGHDT, CDR2 YNNKEL (reference sequence). The CDR3 has 14 amino acids.

Ten or more counts support this clonotype. Here the CDR3 reads CASRVGERSYEQYF. The CDR3 DNA reads TGTGCCAGCAGGGTTGGAGAAAGGTCCTACGAGCAGTACTTC. This chain links TRBV11-2 with TRBJ2-7; D is unclear. In germline, CDR1 is SGHAT, CDR2 FQNNGV. V gave up 6 bases and J gave up 1 base, with 13 bases separating them. This CDR3 has 14 residues.

The chain employs TRBV29-1 and TRBJ2-5; 7 bases map to TRBD1. The CDR3 extends over 14 amino acids. J gave up 4 bases and V 5 bases, and 10 bases lay outside the gene matches. Germline lookup yields CDR1 SQVTM and CDR2 ANQGSEA. The CDR3 reads CSVSAGGTSETQYF. Written as DNA, the CDR3 is TGCAGCGTTTCTGCAGGGGGTACCTCAGAGACCCAGTACTTC.